Below are 28 T cell receptor beta chains sequenced from a single sample in a study of metastatic and nonmetastatic thyroid tumors (dated by TCRdb to 2018 to 2021). To prepare the library, PCR was applied. The instrument was an Illumina HiSeq 4000. TCRdb applied fastp at Q25 and MiXCR to the public reads, then kept only in-frame beta chains. The sample includes about 43,000 clones, with 24% observed a single time. The ten largest clonotypes hold about 14% of the sample. No patient had received any treatment before thyroid surgery. Sequenced: tumor tissue. The receptors come from a female donor with papillary thyroid cancer or a benign thyroid nodule (not recorded which). Some clones in this sample may be carry-over from other donors' samples.

The chain joins TRBV20-1 to TRBJ1-1; no firm D call. V shed 6 bases and J shed 4 bases, with 18 bases lying between them. CDR1 and CDR2 from the germline V gene are DFQATT and SNEGSKA (reference sequence). The CDR3 runs to 14 residues. DNA of the CDR3: TGCAGTGCACTTAAGACCCTAGGCGGCACTGAAGCTTTCTTT. It is translated as CSALKTLGGTEAFF.

This clone was detected a few times. This chain uses TRBV27 with TRBJ2-1; no clear D gene. CDR3 length equals 14 residues. Trimming took off 6 bases at V and 0 bases at J, with 9 bases between the two ends. Germline V CDR1 and CDR2: MNHEY, SMNVEV (reference sequence). CDR3 protein: CASRRASSYNEQFF. CDR3 in DNA: TGTGCCAGCAGGAGAGCCAGCTCCTACAATGAGCAGTTCTTC.

CDR3: CASRVNNYGYTF. The CDR3 nucleotides read TGCGCCAGCAGGGTCAACAACTATGGCTACACCTTC. V is TRBV5-1 and J is TRBJ1-2; no clear D. The germline gives CDR1 SGHRS, CDR2 YFSETQ. This CDR3 is 12 amino acids long. Between the trimmed V and J ends, which lost 5 bases and 2 bases, there was a span of 7 bases.

The chain is built from TRBV20-1 and TRBJ2-1; a possible D gene is TRBD2 (7 bases). CDR3 length: 16 residues. V lost 1 base and J lost 7, with 20 bases in between. The germline V gene has CDR1 DFQATT and CDR2 SNEGSKA (reference sequence). The CDR3 region is CSARAGFERDINEQFF. CDR3 nucleotide sequence: TGCAGTGCTAGAGCAGGGTTCGAGCGGGACATAAATGAGCAGTTCTTC.

The chain has TRBV11-3 and TRBJ2-2; D call uncertain. V gave up 5 bases and J gave up 3 bases, with 10 bases separating them. The germline V gene has CDR1 SGHNT and CDR2 YENEEA. The CDR3 totals 14 residues. CDR3 in DNA: TGTGCCAGCAGCACGCCGCGGTACACCGGGGAGCTGTTTTTT. Protein sequence: CASSTPRYTGELFF.

This clone turned up a few times. The rearrangement links TRBV19 to TRBJ1-2; 7 nucleotides match TRBD1. Germline CDR1 and CDR2: LNHDA and SQIVND (reference sequence). This CDR3 is 12 amino acids long. V lost 8 bases and J lost 2; bases outside the gene matches: 2. The DNA of the CDR3 is TGTGCCAGTCAGACAGGGAACTATGGCTACACCTTC. Translated: CASQTGNYGYTF.

CDR3 bases: TGTGCCAGCAGGAATACAGGGACCTGGAATGAGCAGTTCTTC. This codes for CASRNTGTWNEQFF. The chain has TRBV6-1 and TRBJ2-1, with D perhaps TRBD1 (6 bases). Trimming stripped 6 bases from V and 7 bases from J, with 16 bases between. The CDR3 runs 14 residues. Germline CDR1 MNHNS, CDR2 SASEGT.

The chain combines TRBV7-8 with TRBJ2-4; D is unresolved. Trimming took 5 bases from V and 0 from J, leaving 2 bases between them. Germline V gene sequence: CDR1 SGHVS, CDR2 FQNEAQ. This CDR3 is 12 amino acids long. DNA for the CDR3: TGTGCCAGCAGCGGAGCCAAAAACATTCAGTACTTC. This sequence encodes CASSGAKNIQYF.

This clone has a count of ten or more. The V and J genes are TRBV20-1 and TRBJ1-1; weak D call: TRBD1 (5 bases). The germline V gene encodes CDR1 DFQATT and CDR2 SNEGSKA (reference sequence). The CDR3 is made up of 14 amino acids. Trimming pared 3 bases from V and 3 bases from J, leaving 14 bases between. The CDR3 coding sequence is TGCAGTGCTAGTGAGGGGATCCTATACACTGAAGCTTTCTTT. Its translation: CSASEGILYTEAFF.

This clone has only a few counts. The chain has TRBV6-5 and TRBJ2-7; 11 nucleotides agree with TRBD2. From germline, CDR1 is MNHEY and CDR2 SVGAGI. Germline trimming cut 0 bases from V and 0 bases from J; bases unmatched to any gene: 4. This CDR3 comprises 17 residues. CDR3 sequence reads: CASSYSGTSGSSYEQYF. The DNA of the CDR3 is TGTGCCAGCAGTTACTCAGGCACTAGCGGGAGCTCCTACGAGCAGTACTTC.

The rearrangement uses TRBV19 and TRBJ2-6; maybe TRBD2 (6 bases). The V and J ends lost 3 bases and 5 bases respectively, with 11 bases between them. CDR1 and CDR2 from the germline V gene are LNHDA and SQIVND (reference sequence). This CDR3 spans 15 amino acids. CDR3 loop: CASSIAGTWANVLTF. In nucleotides, the CDR3 is TGTGCCAGTAGTATCGCCGGGACTTGGGCCAACGTCCTGACTTTC.

This clone has a count of ten or more. The chain has TRBV7-2 and TRBJ1-2; 7 bases agree with TRBD1. The CDR3 loop spans 14 amino acids. With V trimmed by 1 base and J by 1 base, 0 bases remained unmatched. Germline lookup yields CDR1 SGHTA and CDR2 FQGNSA. The CDR3 DNA reads TGTGCCAGCAGCTTAGACAGGGGTAACTATGGCTACACCTTC. This translates into CASSLDRGNYGYTF.

About this clone itself: Germline is not matched at one junction end, which may reflect a read error. The chain employs TRBV5-1 and TRBJ1-1; tentatively, D is TRBD1 (6 bases). The germline gives CDR1 SGHRS, CDR2 YFSETQ. The CDR3 has 15 amino acids. The CDR3 region is CASSLSTGGHTEAFF. As DNA, the CDR3 is TGCGCCAGCAGCTTGAGCACCGGGGGCCACACTGAAGCCTTCTTT.

The chain combines TRBV20-1 with TRBJ2-1, with D unresolved. The V end lost 7 bases, the J end lost 7 bases, and 11 bases lay between the germline ends. The length of the CDR3 is 11 residues. Looked up from germline, CDR1 is DFQATT and CDR2 is SNEGSKA (reference sequence). CDR3 protein: CSVQGGNEQFF. The DNA for the CDR3 is TGCAGTGTACAAGGTGGAAATGAGCAGTTCTTC.

This chain joins TRBV11-1 and TRBJ1-1; no clear D. In germline, CDR1 is SGHAT, CDR2 FQDESV (reference sequence). V shed 2 bases and J shed 6 bases, with 16 bases lying between them. This CDR3 spans 15 amino acids. The CDR3 loop is CASSLRGLGGAEAFF. DNA of the CDR3: TGTGCCAGCAGCTTACGAGGGTTGGGTGGCGCTGAAGCTTTCTTT.

This clone appeared a few times. V and J are TRBV15 and TRBJ2-7; D possibly corresponds to TRBD1 (6 bases). V was cut by 2 bases and J by 0 bases, with 14 bases left in between. The CDR3 runs 16 residues. Germline CDR1 LNHNV, CDR2 YYDKDF (reference sequence). The CDR3 DNA is TGTGCCACCAGCAGATACCGGGACACCGCCTCCTACGAGCAGTACTTC. It specifies CATSRYRDTASYEQYF.

Within the sample, this clone is medium-sized. The gene calls are TRBV6-1 and TRBJ2-7; D not resolved. Germline values: CDR1 MNHNS, CDR2 SASEGT. The CDR3 has 13 residues. The germline V and J ends were trimmed by 8 bases and 3 bases, with 14 bases remaining between them. The CDR3 coding sequence is TGTGCCAGCTTAATCTCCGGTGGCTACGAGCAGTACTTC. Translation: CASLISGGYEQYF.

Ten or more counts support this clone. The V and J genes are TRBV5-5 and TRBJ1-2; D call uncertain. The V and J ends lost 3 bases and 0 bases respectively, with 12 bases between them. The V gene's germline CDR1 is SGHKS and CDR2 YYEKEE (reference sequence). This CDR3 has 15 amino acids. The CDR3 bases are TGTGCCAGCAGCTCCAAACCGGGATCTAACTATGGCTACACCTTC. Protein: CASSSKPGSNYGYTF. The full variable domain, with the rest looked up from reference TRBV5-5 and TRBJ1-2, is DAGVTQSPTHLIKTRGQQVTLRCSPISGHKSVSWYQQVLGQGPQFIFQYYEKEERGRGNFPDRFSARQFPNYSSELNVNALLLGDSALYLCASSSKPGSNYGYTFGSGTRLTVV.

This clone was seen a handful of times. Mismatch with germline at one junction end may stem from a read error. The chain uses TRBV28 and TRBJ2-2; D may be TRBD2 (5 bases). There are 16 residues in the CDR3. Germline assignment: CDR1 MDHEN and CDR2 SYDVKM. CDR3 sequence reads: CAGSPAEDGNTGELFF. In DNA form, the CDR3 reads TGTGCCGGCAGCCCCGCAGAAGACGGGAACACCGGTGAGCTGTTTTTT. The variable domain in full, completed from reference TRBV28 and TRBJ2-2, reads DVKVTQSSRYLVKRTGEKVFLECVQDMDHENMFWYRQDPGLGLRLIYFSYDVKMKEKGDIPEGYSVSREKKERFSLILESASTNQTSMYLCAGSPAEDGNTGELFFGEGSRLTVL.

This clone was counted between two and nine times. The rearrangement joins TRBV28 to TRBJ1-2; TRBD1 might be the D (6 bases). Germline CDR1 MDHEN, CDR2 SYDVKM. Between the trimmed V and J ends, which lost 3 bases and 0 bases, there was a span of 11 bases. This CDR3 is 15 amino acids long. CDR3 loop: CASSFPRQANYGYTF. The CDR3 bases are TGTGCCAGCAGTTTTCCCAGACAGGCTAACTATGGCTACACCTTC.

This clone has at least ten counts. The chain links TRBV3-1 to TRBJ2-5, with D possibly being TRBD2 (6 bases). The CDR3 is made up of 15 amino acids. V shed 3 bases and J shed 5 bases, with 16 bases lying between them. Germline values: CDR1 LGHDT, CDR2 YNNKEL (reference sequence). This chain's CDR3 is CASSQGMGGRETQYF. The CDR3, as DNA: TGTGCCAGCAGCCAGGGAATGGGGGGACGGGAGACCCAGTACTTC.

This clone has a count of ten or more. The chain has TRBV20-1 and TRBJ2-1, with D hard to call. Trimming removed 0 bases from V and 0 bases from J, with 9 bases in between. Germline lookup yields CDR1 DFQATT and CDR2 SNEGSKA (reference sequence). The CDR3 sequence is 15 residues long. The CDR3 sequence: CSARDPYSSYNEQFF. Written as DNA, the CDR3 is TGCAGTGCTAGAGATCCGTATTCCTCCTACAATGAGCAGTTCTTC.

A word on this clone: Other DNA sequences of this sample code for an identical CDR3. This rearrangement joins TRBV20-1 to TRBJ1-1; D gene ambiguous. The CDR3 has 15 residues. Germline CDR1 DFQATT, CDR2 SNEGSKA (reference sequence). The ends were cut back, 3 bases at V and 3 bases at J, with 17 bases in the middle. The CDR3 coding sequence is TGCAGTGCTAGGGATCGGGTCTCTTTGGACACTGAAGCTTTCTTT. This translates into CSARDRVSLDTEAFF.

This rearrangement joins TRBV9 to TRBJ2-7; weak D call: TRBD2 (5 bases). Germline loops: CDR1 SGDLS, CDR2 YYNGEE. V lost 0 bases and J lost 6, with 13 bases in between. This CDR3 is 14 amino acids long. The CDR3 is CASSVGGSLLEQYF. CDR3 sequence (DNA): TGTGCCAGCAGCGTAGGAGGGAGTTTACTCGAGCAGTACTTC.

This chain links TRBV11-3 with TRBJ1-4; 8 positions agree with TRBD1. The ends lost 1 base at V and 7 bases at J; junction bases unmatched: 5. This CDR3 contains 15 residues. CDR1 SGHNT and CDR2 YENEEA come from the germline V gene. This CDR3 reads CASSLVSGGTEKLFF. DNA for the CDR3: TGTGCCAGCAGCTTAGTATCAGGGGGCACTGAAAAACTGTTTTTT. Complete variable domain (other parts from reference TRBV11-3 and TRBJ1-4): EAGVVQSPRYKIIEKKQPVAFWCNPISGHNTLYWYLQNLGQGPELLIRYENEEAVDDSQLPKDRFSAERLKGVDSTLKIQPAELGDSAVYLCASSLVSGGTEKLFFGSGTQLSVL.

This clone was found a few times. The chain recombines TRBV2 with TRBJ2-7; D uncertain. The CDR3 has 12 amino acids. Trimming left V 5 bases short and J 4 bases short, with 9 bases between. Per germline, CDR1 SNHLY and CDR2 FYNNEI. CDR3 sequence: CASSPGVYEQYF. DNA of the CDR3: TGTGCCAGCAGTCCTGGGGTTTACGAGCAGTACTTC.

This clone was seen ten or more times. This chain connects TRBV20-1 to TRBJ2-7; possibly TRBD1 for D (6 bases). Looked up from germline, CDR1 is DFQATT and CDR2 is SNEGSKA (reference sequence). V lost 7 bases, J lost 3 bases, and 10 bases lay in between. This CDR3 region has 11 residues. The CDR3 coding sequence is TGCAGTGGGTCGGACAGCTACGAGCAGTACTTC. Its protein product is CSGSDSYEQYF.

This clone was counted ten times or more. This chain uses TRBV29-1 with TRBJ2-5; D call uncertain. Germline values: CDR1 SQVTM, CDR2 ANQGSEA. This CDR3 is 13 amino acids long. V gave up 0 bases and J gave up 6 bases, with 11 bases separating them. The CDR3 loop is CSVEDLVSKTQYF. CDR3 DNA: TGCAGCGTTGAAGATCTTGTTAGTAAGACCCAGTACTTC. Combining the CDR3 with reference TRBV29-1 and TRBJ2-5 gives the whole variable domain SAVISQKPSRDICQRGTSLTIQCQVDSQVTMMFWYRQQPGQSLTLIATANQGSEATYESGFVIDKFPISRPNLTFSTLTVSNMSPEDSSIYLCSVEDLVSKTQYFGPGTRLLVL.